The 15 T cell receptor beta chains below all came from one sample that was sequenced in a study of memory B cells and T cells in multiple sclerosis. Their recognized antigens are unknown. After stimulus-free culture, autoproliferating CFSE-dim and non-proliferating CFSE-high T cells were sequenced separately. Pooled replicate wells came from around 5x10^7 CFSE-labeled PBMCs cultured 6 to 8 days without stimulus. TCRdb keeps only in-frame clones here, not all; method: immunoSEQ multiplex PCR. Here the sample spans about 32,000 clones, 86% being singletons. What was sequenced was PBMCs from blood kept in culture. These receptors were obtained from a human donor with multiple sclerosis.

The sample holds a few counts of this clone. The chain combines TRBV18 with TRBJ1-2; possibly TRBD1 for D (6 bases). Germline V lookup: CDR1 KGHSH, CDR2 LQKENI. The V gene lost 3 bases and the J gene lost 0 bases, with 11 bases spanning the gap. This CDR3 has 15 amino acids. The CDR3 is CASSPERDTNYGYTF. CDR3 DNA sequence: TGTGCCAGCTCACCGGAGAGGGACACTAACTATGGCTACACCTTC.

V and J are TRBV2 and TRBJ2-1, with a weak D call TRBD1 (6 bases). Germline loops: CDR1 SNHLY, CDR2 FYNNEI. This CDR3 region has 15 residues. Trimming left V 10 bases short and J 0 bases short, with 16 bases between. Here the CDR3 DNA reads TGTGCCACCAAGACAGGCCAGAGCTCCTACAATGAGCAGTTCTTC. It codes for CATKTGQSSYNEQFF.

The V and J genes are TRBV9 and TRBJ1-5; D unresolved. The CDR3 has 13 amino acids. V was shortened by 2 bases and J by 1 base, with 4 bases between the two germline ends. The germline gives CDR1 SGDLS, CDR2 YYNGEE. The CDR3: CASSVGSNQPQHF. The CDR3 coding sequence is TGTGCCAGCAGCGTGGGGAGCAATCAGCCCCAGCATTTT.

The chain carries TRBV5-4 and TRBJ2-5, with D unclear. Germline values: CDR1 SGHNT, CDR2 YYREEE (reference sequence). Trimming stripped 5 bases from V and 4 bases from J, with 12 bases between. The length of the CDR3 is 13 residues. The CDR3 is CASSYDGGETQYF. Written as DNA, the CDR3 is TGTGCCAGCAGTTACGACGGCGGAGAGACCCAGTACTTC.

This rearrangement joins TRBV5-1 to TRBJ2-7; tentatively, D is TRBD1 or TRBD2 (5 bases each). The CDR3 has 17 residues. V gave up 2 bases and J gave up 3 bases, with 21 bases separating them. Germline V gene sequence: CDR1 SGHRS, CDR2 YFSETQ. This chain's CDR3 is CASSLKGPGTSNYEQYF. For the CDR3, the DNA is TGCGCCAGCAGCTTAAAGGGTCCGGGGACGTCCAACTACGAGCAGTACTTC.

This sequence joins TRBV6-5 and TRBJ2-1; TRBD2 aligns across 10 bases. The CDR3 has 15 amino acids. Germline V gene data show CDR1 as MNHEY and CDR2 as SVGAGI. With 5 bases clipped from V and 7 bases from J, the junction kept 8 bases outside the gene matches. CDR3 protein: CASSTAGGPQNEQFF. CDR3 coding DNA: TGTGCCAGCAGTACAGCGGGAGGGCCCCAAAATGAGCAGTTCTTC.

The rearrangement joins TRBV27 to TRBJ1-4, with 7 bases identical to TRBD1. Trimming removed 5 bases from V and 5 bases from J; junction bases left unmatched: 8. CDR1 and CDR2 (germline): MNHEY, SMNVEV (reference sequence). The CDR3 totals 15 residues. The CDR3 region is CASSTYAGGNEKLFF. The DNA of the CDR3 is TGTGCCAGCAGTACTTATGCAGGGGGGAATGAAAAACTGTTTTTT.

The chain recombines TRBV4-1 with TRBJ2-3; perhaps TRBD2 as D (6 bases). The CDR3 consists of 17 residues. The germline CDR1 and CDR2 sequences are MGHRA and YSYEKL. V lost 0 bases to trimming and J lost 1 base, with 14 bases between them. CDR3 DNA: TGCGCCAGCAGCCAAGATACCGGAGGCGGGGGCACAGATACGCAGTATTTT. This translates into CASSQDTGGGGTDTQYF.

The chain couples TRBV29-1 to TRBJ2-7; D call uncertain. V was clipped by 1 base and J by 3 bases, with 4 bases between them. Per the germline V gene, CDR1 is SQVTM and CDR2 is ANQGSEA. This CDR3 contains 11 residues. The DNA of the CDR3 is TGCAGCGTTGAAGTGAGCTACGAGCAGTACTTC. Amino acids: CSVEVSYEQYF.

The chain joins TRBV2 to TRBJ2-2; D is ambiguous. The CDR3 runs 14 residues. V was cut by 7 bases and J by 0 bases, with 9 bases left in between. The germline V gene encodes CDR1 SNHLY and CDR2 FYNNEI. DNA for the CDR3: TGTGCCAGCATGGGTCACTCGAACACCGGGGAGCTGTTTTTT. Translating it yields CASMGHSNTGELFF.

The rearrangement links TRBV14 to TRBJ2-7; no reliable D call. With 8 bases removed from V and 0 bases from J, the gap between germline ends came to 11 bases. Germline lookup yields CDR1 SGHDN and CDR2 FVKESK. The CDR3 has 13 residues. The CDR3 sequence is CASSLWGSYEQYF. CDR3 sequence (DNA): TGTGCCAGCTCCCTATGGGGCTCCTACGAGCAGTACTTC.

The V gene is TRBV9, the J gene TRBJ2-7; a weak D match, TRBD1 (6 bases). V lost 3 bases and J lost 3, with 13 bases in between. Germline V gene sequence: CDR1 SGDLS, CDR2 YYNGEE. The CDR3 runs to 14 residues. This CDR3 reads CASSATGSSYEQYF. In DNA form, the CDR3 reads TGTGCCAGCAGCGCTACAGGGAGTAGCTACGAGCAGTACTTC.

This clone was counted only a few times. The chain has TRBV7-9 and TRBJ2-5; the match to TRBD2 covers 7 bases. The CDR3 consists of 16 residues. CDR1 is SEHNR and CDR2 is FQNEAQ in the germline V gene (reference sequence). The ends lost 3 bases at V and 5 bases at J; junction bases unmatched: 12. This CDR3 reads CASSLGEGLLAETQYF. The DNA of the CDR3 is TGTGCCAGCAGCTTGGGGGAGGGCCTTCTCGCCGAGACCCAGTACTTC.

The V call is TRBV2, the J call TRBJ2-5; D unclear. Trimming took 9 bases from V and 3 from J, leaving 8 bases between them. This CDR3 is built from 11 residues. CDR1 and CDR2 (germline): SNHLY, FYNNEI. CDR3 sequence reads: CARELEETQYF. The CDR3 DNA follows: TGTGCCAGAGAACTGGAAGAGACCCAGTACTTC.

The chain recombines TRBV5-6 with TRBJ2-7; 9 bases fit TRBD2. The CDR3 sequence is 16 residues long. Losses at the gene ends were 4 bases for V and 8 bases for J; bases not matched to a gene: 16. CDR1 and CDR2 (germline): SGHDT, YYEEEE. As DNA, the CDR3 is TGTGCCAGCAGCCCCCAGAGGAATAGCGGGAGTCCTAAGCAGTACTTC. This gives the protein CASSPQRNSGSPKQYF.